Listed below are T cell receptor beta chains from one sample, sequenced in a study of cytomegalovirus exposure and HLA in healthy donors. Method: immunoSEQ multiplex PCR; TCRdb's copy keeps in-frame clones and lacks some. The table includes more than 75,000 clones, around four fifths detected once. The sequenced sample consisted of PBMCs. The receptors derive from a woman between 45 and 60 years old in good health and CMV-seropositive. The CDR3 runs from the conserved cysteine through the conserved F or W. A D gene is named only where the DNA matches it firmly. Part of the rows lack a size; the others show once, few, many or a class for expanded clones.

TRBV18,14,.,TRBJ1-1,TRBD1,CASSKQGDSTEAFF,TGTGCCAGCTCAAAACAGGGGGATAGCACTGAAGCTTTCTTT
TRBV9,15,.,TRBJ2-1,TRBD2,CASSVGEGSYNEQFF,TGTGCCAGCAGCGTAGGGGAGGGGTCCTACAATGAGCAGTTCTTC
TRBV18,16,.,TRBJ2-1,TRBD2,CASSPSLAGGHNEQFF,TGTGCCAGCTCACCCTCCCTAGCGGGAGGACACAATGAGCAGTTCTTC
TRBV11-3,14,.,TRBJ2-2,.,CASSDRVLTGELFF,TGTGCCAGCAGCGACCGGGTTCTCACCGGGGAGCTGTTTTTT
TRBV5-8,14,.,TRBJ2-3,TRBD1,CASSLGQSTDTQYF,TGTGCCAGCAGCCTGGGACAGTCCACAGATACGCAGTATTTT
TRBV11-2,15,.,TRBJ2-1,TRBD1,CASSFDRGKANEQFF,TGTGCCAGCAGCTTCGACAGGGGGAAGGCCAATGAGCAGTTCTTC
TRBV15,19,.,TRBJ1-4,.,CATSTSYRQRAATNEKLFF,TGTGCCACCAGCACCTCCTACAGACAGAGAGCCGCAACTAATGAAAAACTGTTTTTT
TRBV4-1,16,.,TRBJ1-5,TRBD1,CASRPTGEGGNQPQHF,TGCGCCAGCAGACCCACAGGGGAAGGGGGCAATCAGCCCCAGCATTTT
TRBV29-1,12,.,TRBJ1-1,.,CSVSSGNTEAFF,TGCAGCGTTTCAAGCGGGAACACTGAAGCTTTCTTT
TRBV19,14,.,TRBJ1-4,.,CASSTAGVGEKLFF,TGTGCCAGTAGTACAGCAGGGGTGGGTGAAAAACTGTTTTTT
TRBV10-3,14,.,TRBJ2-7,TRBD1,CAISPGQTLYEQYF,TGTGCCATCAGTCCGGGACAGACACTATACGAGCAGTACTTC
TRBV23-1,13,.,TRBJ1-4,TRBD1,CASSPRGAEKLFF,TGCGCCAGCAGTCCCAGGGGGGCTGAAAAACTGTTTTTT
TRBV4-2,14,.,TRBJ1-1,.,CASSRGGDDTEAFF,TGTGCCAGCTCGAGGGGGGGGGATGACACTGAAGCTTTCTTT
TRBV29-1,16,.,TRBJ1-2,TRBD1,CSAAQSSTGVNYGYTF,TGCAGCGCCGCCCAATCCTCTACAGGGGTTAACTATGGCTACACCTTC
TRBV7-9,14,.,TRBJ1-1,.,CASSLSDRNTEAFF,TGTGCCAGCAGTCTCAGTGACAGAAACACTGAAGCTTTCTTT
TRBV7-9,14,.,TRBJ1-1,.,CASRSVGAASEAFF,TGTGCCAGCAGGTCCGTTGGGGCAGCCTCTGAAGCTTTCTTT
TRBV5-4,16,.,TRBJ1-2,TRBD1,CASSSGSGGANYGYTF,TGTGCCAGCAGCTCGGGGTCAGGGGGAGCTAACTATGGCTACACCTTC
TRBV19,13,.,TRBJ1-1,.,CASSKTRITEAFF,TGTGCCAGTAGCAAGACACGAATCACTGAAGCTTTCTTT
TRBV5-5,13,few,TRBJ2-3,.,CATRQSSTDTQYF,TGTGCCACCCGACAGAGTAGCACAGATACGCAGTATTTT
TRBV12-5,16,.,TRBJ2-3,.,CASGLGPAGHTDTQYF,TGTGCTAGTGGTTTGGGTCCAGCGGGTCACACAGATACGCAGTATTTT
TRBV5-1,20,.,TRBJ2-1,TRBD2,CASSLTPSGGGKSSYNEQFF,TGCGCCAGCAGCTTGACGCCTAGCGGGGGCGGTAAGAGCTCCTACAATGAGCAGTTCTTC
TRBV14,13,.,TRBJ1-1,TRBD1,CASSLGQAKRAFF,TGTGCCAGCAGCTTGGGACAGGCTAAACGAGCTTTCTTT
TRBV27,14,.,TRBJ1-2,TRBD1,CASKDTGGGYGYTF,TGTGCCAGCAAAGACACAGGGGGCGGATATGGCTACACCTTC
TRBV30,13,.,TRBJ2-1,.,CAWSRSVRGEQFF,TGTGCCTGGAGTCGGTCGGTACGGGGTGAGCAGTTCTTC
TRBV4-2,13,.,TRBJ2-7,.,CASSQVASYEQYF,TGTGCCAGCAGCCAAGTCGCCAGCTACGAGCAGTACTTC
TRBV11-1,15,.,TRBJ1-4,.,CASSLDQGWNEKLFF,TGTGCCAGCAGCTTAGATCAGGGATGGAATGAAAAACTGTTTTTT
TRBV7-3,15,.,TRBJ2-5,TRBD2,CASSLSAASGETQYF,TGTGCCAGCAGCTTAAGTGCCGCTAGCGGGGAGACCCAGTACTTC
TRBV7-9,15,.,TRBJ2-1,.,CASSIRRPGNNEQFF,TGTGCCAGCAGCATCCGGCGGCCGGGGAACAATGAGCAGTTCTTC
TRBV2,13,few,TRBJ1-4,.,CASGPEGGEKLFF,TGTGCCAGCGGACCCGAGGGTGGAGAAAAACTGTTTTTT
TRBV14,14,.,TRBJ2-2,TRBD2,CASSQILAAGELFF,TGTGCCAGCAGCCAGATACTAGCGGCCGGGGAGCTGTTTTTT
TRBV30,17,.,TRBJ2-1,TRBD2,CAWTPTPQREWNNEQFF,TGTGCCTGGACCCCAACCCCCCAGCGGGAGTGGAACAATGAGCAGTTCTTC
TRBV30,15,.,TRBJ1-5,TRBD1,CAWSVGRGSNQPQHF,TGTGCCTGGAGTGTGGGCAGGGGGAGCAATCAGCCCCAGCATTTT
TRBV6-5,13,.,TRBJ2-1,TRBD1,CASSYDRGYEQFF,TGTGCCAGCAGTTATGACAGGGGGTATGAGCAGTTCTTC
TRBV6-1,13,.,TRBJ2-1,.,CASSEGGQNEQFF,TGTGCCAGCAGTGAAGGGGGACAAAATGAGCAGTTCTTC
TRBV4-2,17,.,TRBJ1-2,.,CASSQDGLSRTVYGYTF,TGTGCCAGCAGCCAAGATGGGTTGAGCAGGACAGTCTATGGCTACACCTTC
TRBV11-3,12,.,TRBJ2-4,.,CASSHTQNIQYF,TGTGCCAGCAGCCATACACAAAACATTCAGTACTTC
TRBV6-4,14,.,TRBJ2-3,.,CASSGNSDSDTQYF,TGTGCCAGCAGTGGTAATAGCGACTCAGATACGCAGTATTTT
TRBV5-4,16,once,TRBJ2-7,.,CASSSRKRISSYEQYF,TGTGCCAGCAGTTCGCGGAAGCGGATAAGCTCCTACGAGCAGTACTTC
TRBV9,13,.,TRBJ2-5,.,CASSRSLVETQYF,TGTGCCAGCAGCAGGAGTTTGGTGGAGACCCAGTACTTC
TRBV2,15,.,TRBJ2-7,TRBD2,CASSEGGRAGGEQYF,TGTGCCAGCAGTGAAGGCGGGAGGGCCGGAGGGGAGCAGTACTTC
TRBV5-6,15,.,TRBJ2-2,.,CASSLTGRDTGELFF,TGTGCCAGCAGCTTGACAGGGAGGGACACCGGGGAGCTGTTTTTT
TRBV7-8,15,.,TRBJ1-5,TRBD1,CASSLDRGSNQPQHF,TGTGCCAGCAGCTTAGACAGGGGGAGCAATCAGCCCCAGCATTTT
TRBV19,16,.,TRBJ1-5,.,CASSIGAGGRGQPQHF,TGTGCCAGTAGTATAGGTGCAGGCGGGCGGGGACAGCCCCAGCATTTT
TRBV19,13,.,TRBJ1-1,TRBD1,CASRDRGRTEAFF,TGTGCCAGTAGGGACAGGGGGCGGACTGAAGCTTTCTTT
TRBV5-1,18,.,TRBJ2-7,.,CASRDVLNAGQSNYEQYF,TGCGCCAGCAGAGATGTCTTAAACGCGGGGCAAAGTAATTACGAGCAGTACTTC
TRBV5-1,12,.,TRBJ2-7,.,CASSETGLEQYF,TGCGCCAGCAGCGAGACAGGACTCGAGCAGTACTTC
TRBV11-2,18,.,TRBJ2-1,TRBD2,CASSLVRLAHQPGNEQFF,TGTGCCAGCAGCTTAGTGAGACTAGCGCATCAACCGGGCAATGAGCAGTTCTTC
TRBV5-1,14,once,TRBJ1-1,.,CASSLRQANTEAFF,TGCGCCAGCAGCTTGCGGCAGGCGAACACTGAAGCTTTCTTT
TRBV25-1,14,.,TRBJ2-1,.,CASSKAGTWNEQFF,TGTGCCAGCAGTAAAGCAGGGACTTGGAATGAGCAGTTCTTC
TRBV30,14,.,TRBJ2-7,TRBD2,CAWRSPGLAYEQYF,TGTGCCTGGAGATCCCCGGGACTAGCTTACGAGCAGTACTTC
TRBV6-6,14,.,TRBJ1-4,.,CASSHTGNDEKLFF,TGTGCCAGCAGTCACACAGGGAATGATGAAAAACTGTTTTTT
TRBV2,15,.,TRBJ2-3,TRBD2,CASSERAGAQDTQYF,TGTGCCAGCAGTGAAAGGGCGGGAGCCCAAGATACGCAGTATTTT
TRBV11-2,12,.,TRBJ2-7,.,CASRDSSYEQYF,TGTGCCAGCAGGGACAGCTCCTACGAGCAGTACTTC